The T cell receptor (beta chain) described here comes from a study of identical twins. Findings of the study overall: Zero-insertion analyses could be partly confounded by invariant MAIT and iNKT cells.

TCRdb reanalysed the 5' RACE reads using MiXCR and keeps one entry per CDR3 protein. The repertoire includes more than 650,000 distinct CDR3 sequences, 5.5% to 6.5% of them detected once, and roughly 1.6% sits in the top ten. Germline values: CDR1 SGHRS, CDR2 YFSETQ. With 0 bases removed from V and 4 bases from J, the gap between germline ends came to 16 bases. CDR3 length equals 16 residues. Remarks on this clonotype: Antigen unknown.

The TCR sequence derives from a man aged 18 to 35 in good health. V is TRBV5-1 and J is TRBJ2-5; D is unresolved. Sequencing used naive T cells sorted from blood. In DNA form, the CDR3 reads TGCGCCAGCAGCTTGGGGCACGGAAGTTCGAGAGAGACCCAGTACTTC. Residues: CASSLGHGSSRETQYF. Supplemented by reference TRBV5-1 and TRBJ2-5, the full variable domain reads KAGVTQTPRYLIKTRGQQVTLSCSPISGHRSVSWYQQTPGQGLQFLFEYFSETQRNKGNFPGRFSGRQFSNSRSEMNVSTLELGDSALYLCASSLGHGSSRETQYFGPGTRLLVL.